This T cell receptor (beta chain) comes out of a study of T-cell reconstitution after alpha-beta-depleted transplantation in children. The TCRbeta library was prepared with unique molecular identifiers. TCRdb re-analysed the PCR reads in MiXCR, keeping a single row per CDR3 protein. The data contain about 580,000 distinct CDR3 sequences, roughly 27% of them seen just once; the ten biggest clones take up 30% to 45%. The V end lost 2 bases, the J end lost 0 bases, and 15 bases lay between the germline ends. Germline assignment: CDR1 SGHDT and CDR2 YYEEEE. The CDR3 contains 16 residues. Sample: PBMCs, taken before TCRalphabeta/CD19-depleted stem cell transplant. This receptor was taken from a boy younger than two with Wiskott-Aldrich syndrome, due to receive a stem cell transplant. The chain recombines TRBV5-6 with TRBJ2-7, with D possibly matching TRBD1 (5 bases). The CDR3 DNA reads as TGTGCCAGCAGCTTTGGGTGTGGGGCTTTCTCCTACGAGCAGTACTTC. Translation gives CASSFGCGAFSYEQYF.